The 22 T cell receptor beta chains listed next were all sequenced from one sample in a study of shared clonotypes between healthy human individuals. Some clones are missing from TCRdb's copy, which holds only in-frame ones; the method was immunoSEQ multiplex PCR. The table has a few million clones, approximately 95% seen once; the top ten hold 0.39%. The sample taken for sequencing was naive CD4+ T cells from PBMCs. Subset: CD45RA+ positively selected. These TCRs come from a young man in good health. Some clones in this sample may be carry-over from other donors' samples.

The chain has TRBV11-2 and TRBJ2-2, with 13 bases matching TRBD2. The CDR3 is 18 residues long. The germline gives CDR1 SGHAT, CDR2 FQNNGV. J was trimmed by 2 bases and V by 3 bases; bases with no gene match: 6. The CDR3 protein is CASSFTTSGRANTGELFF. CDR3 DNA: TGTGCCAGCAGCTTCACCACTAGCGGGAGGGCTAACACCGGGGAGCTGTTTTTT.

V usage is TRBV27 and J usage is TRBJ1-2; TRBD1 matches at 10 bases. The CDR3 consists of 17 residues. Germline loops: CDR1 MNHEY, CDR2 SMNVEV (reference sequence). V was pared by 5 bases and J by 0 bases, with 9 bases of the junction left unmatched. In nucleotides, the CDR3 is TGTGCCAGCAGTAAGGGACAGGGGAACCTCCCTAACTATGGCTACACCTTC. Protein sequence: CASSKGQGNLPNYGYTF.

The chain has TRBV4-1 and TRBJ2-1; D is uncertain. Germline CDR1 MGHRA, CDR2 YSYEKL. The CDR3 loop spans 17 amino acids. V lost 1 base and J lost 8, with 21 bases in between. CDR3 DNA sequence: TGCGCCAGCAGCCAAGTGGTAGGTCCCCCCTTTATCCATGAGCAGTTCTTC. This encodes CASSQVVGPPFIHEQFF.

This clone was detected only once. The chain links TRBV7-6 to TRBJ2-5; 7 nucleotides match TRBD2. V lost 8 bases, J lost 9 bases, and 12 bases stayed unmatched. The CDR3 totals 13 residues. Germline CDR1 is SGHVS and CDR2 is FNYEAQ. The CDR3 region has the DNA TGTGCCAGCGCTCTAGCGGCAACGGGGGCCCAGTACTTC. This codes for CASALAATGAQYF. Complete variable domain (other parts from reference TRBV7-6 and TRBJ2-5): GAGVSQSPRYKVTKRGQDVALRCDPISGHVSLYWYRQALGQGPEFLTYFNYEAQQDKSGLPNDRFSAERPEGSISTLTIQRTEQRDSAMYRCASALAATGAQYFGPGTRLLVL.

This clone showed up just a few times. This chain connects TRBV5-6 to TRBJ1-4; the D gene is possibly TRBD1 (5 bases). V lost 4 bases and J lost 6, with 19 bases in between. Germline CDR1 reads SGHDT; CDR2 reads YYEEEE. CDR3 length: 16 residues. The CDR3 spells CASSDRKWVGDEKLFF. Here the CDR3 DNA reads TGTGCCAGCAGCGACCGCAAATGGGTAGGGGATGAAAAACTGTTTTTT.

This clone was seen only once. The chain couples TRBV4-1 to TRBJ2-7; 8 bases fit TRBD2. Trimming removed 0 bases from V and 5 bases from J; junction bases left unmatched: 6. The CDR3 has 15 residues. CDR1 is MGHRA, CDR2 YSYEKL, per germline. The chain's CDR3 is CASSQDLRTSNEQYF. The CDR3 region has the DNA TGCGCCAGCAGCCAAGATTTGAGGACTAGCAACGAGCAGTACTTC.

The chain joins TRBV28 to TRBJ2-3; 16 bases match TRBD2. The V gene's germline CDR1 is MDHEN and CDR2 SYDVKM. Germline trimming cut 5 bases from V and 3 bases from J; bases unmatched to any gene: 8. This CDR3 is 18 amino acids long. The CDR3 region has the DNA TGTGCCAGCAGTCCCTCGGGACTAGCGGGAGGGCCAACAGATACGCAGTATTTT. It translates to CASSPSGLAGGPTDTQYF.

The chain carries TRBV7-3 and TRBJ2-6; possibly TRBD1 or TRBD2 for D (5 bases each). This CDR3 contains 18 residues. The germline V and J ends were trimmed by 6 bases and 0 bases, with 18 bases remaining between them. CDR1 SGHTA and CDR2 FQGTGA come from the germline V gene. The CDR3 loop is CASRRDPPALSGANVLTF. The CDR3 DNA is TGTGCCAGCAGGAGGGACCCACCTGCCCTCTCTGGGGCCAACGTCCTGACTTTC.

A remark on this clone: Other DNA sequences in the sample encode the same CDR3. The chain joins TRBV5-1 to TRBJ2-3, with TRBD2 matching over 9 bases. The CDR3 consists of 14 residues. Germline values: CDR1 SGHRS, CDR2 YFSETQ. V was pared by 5 bases and J by 2 bases, with 3 bases of the junction left unmatched. CDR3 loop: CASSSGSDTDTQYF. CDR3 coding DNA: TGCGCCAGCAGTAGCGGGAGTGACACAGATACGCAGTATTTT. The full variable domain, rest sourced from reference TRBV5-1 and TRBJ2-3, is KAGVTQTPRYLIKTRGQQVTLSCSPISGHRSVSWYQQTPGQGLQFLFEYFSETQRNKGNFPGRFSGRQFSNSRSEMNVSTLELGDSALYLCASSSGSDTDTQYFGPGTRLTVL.

The chain links TRBV7-9 to TRBJ2-7, with TRBD1 matching 12 bases. This CDR3 has 15 residues. CDR1 and CDR2 (germline): SEHNR, FQNEAQ (reference sequence). Germline trimming cut 5 bases from V and 2 bases from J; bases unmatched to any gene: 4. The CDR3 loop is CASSRGQGAAYEQYF. The CDR3 nucleotides read TGTGCCAGCAGCCGGGGACAGGGGGCTGCCTACGAGCAGTACTTC. Combining the CDR3 with reference TRBV7-9 and TRBJ2-7 gives the whole variable domain DTGVSQNPRHKITKRGQNVTFRCDPISEHNRLYWYRQTLGQGPEFLTYFQNEAQLEKSRLLSDRFSAERPKGSFSTLEIQRTEQGDSAMYLCASSRGQGAAYEQYFGPGTRLTVT.

The V gene is TRBV18, the J gene TRBJ2-1; D ambiguous. Germline values: CDR1 KGHSH, CDR2 LQKENI. The CDR3 runs 13 residues. The V end lost 6 bases, the J end lost 4 bases, and 10 bases lay between the germline ends. The CDR3 bases are TGTGCCAGCTCCTCGGGTCTATACAATGAGCAGTTCTTC. This gives the protein CASSSGLYNEQFF.

In this sample, this clone turned up a few times. The chain joins TRBV4-1 to TRBJ1-5; D gene uncertain. The germline V gene has CDR1 MGHRA and CDR2 YSYEKL. Trimming removed 1 base at V and 1 base at J, with 11 bases between. The CDR3 is 16 amino acids. CDR3 region: CASSQVAGLSNQPQHF. CDR3 in DNA: TGCGCCAGCAGCCAAGTTGCAGGCCTGAGCAATCAGCCCCAGCATTTT.

J is TRBJ2-7 and V is TRBV4-1; 7 bases are shared with TRBD2. Looked up from germline, CDR1 is MGHRA and CDR2 is YSYEKL. The CDR3 covers 15 residues. V was pared by 5 bases and J by 2 bases, with 9 bases of the junction left unmatched. CDR3 protein: CASSSQILATYEQYF. The CDR3 DNA reads as TGCGCCAGCAGCTCCCAGATACTAGCGACCTACGAGCAGTACTTC.

The chain recombines TRBV19 with TRBJ1-1; D gene uncertain. There are 15 residues in the CDR3. CDR1 is LNHDA, CDR2 SQIVND, per germline (reference sequence). With 5 bases removed from V and 0 bases from J, the gap between germline ends came to 13 bases. The chain's CDR3 is CASSRSGPMNTEAFF. CDR3 DNA: TGTGCCAGTAGTCGCTCCGGGCCTATGAACACTGAAGCTTTCTTT.

The gene calls are TRBV5-1 and TRBJ1-1, with D maybe TRBD1 (5 bases). The germline gives CDR1 SGHRS, CDR2 YFSETQ. This CDR3 has 14 residues. V was trimmed by 4 bases and J by 8 bases, leaving 18 bases between them. The DNA of the CDR3 is TGCGCCAGCAGCGATCAGGGTAAGGGCACCGAAGCTTTCTTT. Amino acids: CASSDQGKGTEAFF.

The chain employs TRBV5-1 and TRBJ2-6; either TRBD1 or TRBD2 may fit D (5 bases each). The ends were cut back, 7 bases at V and 4 bases at J, with 15 bases in the middle. Germline-derived CDR1 and CDR2 are SGHRS and YFSETQ. The length of the CDR3 is 15 residues. The CDR3 DNA follows: TGCGCCAGCCGGACCCGGTGGGACGGGGCCAACGTCCTGACTTTC. Its protein product is CASRTRWDGANVLTF.

The chain couples TRBV28 to TRBJ2-7, with 13 bases that match TRBD2. Per germline, CDR1 MDHEN and CDR2 SYDVKM. The V segment lost 5 bases and the J segment 7 bases; nucleotides outside the gene matches: 11. The CDR3 runs to 16 residues. The CDR3 DNA is TGTGCCAGCAGTCCTCTGGGACTAGCGGGAACTTGGGAGCAGTACTTC. Its translation: CASSPLGLAGTWEQYF. Full variable domain (missing parts from reference TRBV28 and TRBJ2-7): DVKVTQSSRYLVKRTGEKVFLECVQDMDHENMFWYRQDPGLGLRLIYFSYDVKMKEKGDIPEGYSVSREKKERFSLILESASTNQTSMYLCASSPLGLAGTWEQYFGPGTRLTVT.

The V call is TRBV5-1, the J call TRBJ1-1; 9 nucleotides match TRBD1. The V segment lost 3 bases and the J segment 8 bases; nucleotides outside the gene matches: 8. This CDR3 contains 14 residues. The germline V gene encodes CDR1 SGHRS and CDR2 YFSETQ. CDR3 in DNA: TGCGCCAGCAGCTATACTATCGGGACAGGGGAAGCTTTCTTT. Translated: CASSYTIGTGEAFF.

The rearrangement uses TRBV5-4 and TRBJ1-2; 8 nucleotides match TRBD1. J was trimmed by 4 bases and V by 0 bases; bases with no gene match: 8. The CDR3 is 16 residues long. Germline CDR1 reads SGHNT; CDR2 reads YYREEE (reference sequence). The CDR3 DNA is TGTGCCAGCAGCTTGGTTAAAAGACAGGGGCCCTATGGCTACACCTTC. Protein product: CASSLVKRQGPYGYTF.

The count of this clone is one. The V call is TRBV6-1, the J call TRBJ1-2; D remains unclear. The germline V gene encodes CDR1 MNHNS and CDR2 SASEGT. This CDR3 is built from 13 residues. Trimming stripped 3 bases from V and 3 bases from J, with 8 bases between. In DNA form, the CDR3 reads TGTGCCAGCAGTGAGGACGGCTACTATGGCTACACCTTC. It yields the protein CASSEDGYYGYTF.

The chain couples TRBV4-1 to TRBJ2-5, with 14 bases aligning to TRBD2. Looked up from germline, CDR1 is MGHRA and CDR2 is YSYEKL. The J segment lost 5 bases and the V segment lost 2 bases, leaving 13 bases of the junction unmatched. The CDR3 extends over 19 amino acids. The CDR3 region has the DNA TGCGCCAGCAGCCAAACGACTCCGGGACTAGCGGGAGTACGGGAGACCCAGTACTTC. Amino acids: CASSQTTPGLAGVRETQYF.

CDR3 nucleotides: TGTGCCAGCAGCCAGGGCAGGGAAGATACGCAGTATTTT. It specifies CASSQGREDTQYF. The rearrangement links TRBV14 to TRBJ2-3, with D maybe TRBD1 (5 bases). CDR1 is SGHDN, CDR2 FVKESK, per germline. The V and J ends lost 3 bases and 5 bases respectively, with 9 bases between them. CDR3 length: 13 residues.